This T cell receptor beta chain was observed in a study of chemoradiotherapy in HPV16-positive cancers (dated by TCRdb to the early 2020s). Concerning the study at large: Functional T-cell assays on cells from two HPV16-positive patients defined candidate HPV-specific T-cell clones and common TCR motifs. Whether T-cell immunity against the HPV oncoproteins E6 and E7 changes during chemoradiotherapy and whether survival is affected by this immunity were examined in the study. The candidate HPV-specific TCRs and motifs were then tracked in TCR repertoires from some 86 patients with HPV-related cancers. Summary of the overall study and its limitations: In HPV16-positive patients, expansion of HPV-responsive T cells during chemoradiotherapy was found to be associated with improved recurrence-free survival. Expansion of candidate HPV-specific clones and E7-related TCR motifs was observed in the tumor microenvironment during treatment, whereas no such expansion was observed for non-HPV-specific T cells. Only two HPV16-positive patients were used to derive the functional definition of HPV-specific T cells, and the survival association was reported for HPV16-positive patients.

Repertoires were sampled multiple times during chemoradiotherapy, which allowed clonal expansion in the tumor microenvironment to be followed. The library came from the immunoSEQ multiplex PCR assay. TCRdb mirrors the immuneACCESS table, restricted to in-frame sequences. Some clones are absent from its copies; in checked studies, under half trace to an unresolved V gene, and the reason for the others is unknown. The sample includes 2,900 or so clones, with roughly 90% observed a single time. Approximately 3.8% of the sample comes from the top ten. Regarding this clone: Its recognized antigen is unknown. No much larger clonotype is one base removed from it; base qualities were not supplied.

This receptor was obtained from a human donor with HPV-associated anogenital cancer. Material: tumor tissue, obtained from a patient who underwent chemoradiotherapy.

The DNA sequence is given as TGTGCCAGCAGTTCGTACCGGGCCTCCTCTGGAAACACCATATATTTT. It codes for CASSSYRASSGNTIYF. Here the chain combines TRBV6-6 and TRBJ1-3; the D segment cannot be called with confidence. Trimming at the junction amounts to 4 bases on V and 0 bases on J, and the germline ends lie 13 bases apart. The CDR3, from cysteine to phenylalanine, totals 16 residues. Just CDR3 DNA is preserved here, 48 bases in frame from base 1. The germline V gene (reference sequence) supplies CDR1 MNHNY and CDR2 SVGAGI.